The 26 T cell receptor beta chains below all came from one sample that was sequenced in a study of OX40 agonist ivuxolimab in advanced cancers. Produced via immunoSEQ multiplex PCR; TCRdb's table is partial and in-frame only. There are 22,000 or so clones in the sample; nearly 80% occur only once, and about a sixth lies in the top ten. This sample comprised CD4+ or CD8+ T cells sorted from blood, obtained in a trial of the OX40 agonist ivuxolimab. The receptors shown here come from an adult with an advanced solid tumor such as melanoma, head and neck, liver or kidney cancer.

The genes are TRBV7-2 and TRBJ2-5, with TRBD1 matching 7 bases. Near its end, the DNA agrees better with TRBJ2-7, so the J call may be wrong. The CDR3 runs 17 residues. Germline-derived CDR1 and CDR2 are SGHTA and FQGNSA. The CDR3, as DNA: TGTGCCAGCAGCTTAACCACCGGGACAGCTAACATCTACGAGCAGTACTTC. Translated, it gives CASSLTTGTANIYEQYF.

This clone was observed a handful of times. A junction end diverges from the germline sequence, so it may reflect a read error. The chain couples TRBV27 to TRBJ1-6; TRBD1 aligns across 7 bases. CDR1 MNHEY and CDR2 SMNVEV come from the germline V gene (reference sequence). The CDR3 runs 12 residues. In nucleotides, the CDR3 is TGTGCCAGCAGTCCCCTGACAGGGAAGGTTATTTTT. Amino acids: CASSPLTGKVIF.

This chain connects TRBV10-2 to TRBJ2-7; D call uncertain. CDR3 length: 12 residues. Trimming took 5 bases from V and 0 from J, leaving 5 bases between them. From germline, CDR1 is WSHSY and CDR2 SAAADI. The DNA of the CDR3 is TGCGCCAGCAGTCCCAACTCCTACGAGCAGTACTTC. It specifies CASSPNSYEQYF.

The chain joins TRBV6-1 to TRBJ2-7; 7 bases line up with TRBD2. V was clipped by 2 bases and J by 3 bases; unmatched bases: 10. There are 16 residues in the CDR3. Per the germline V gene, CDR1 is MNHNS and CDR2 is SASEGT. In DNA form, the CDR3 reads TGTGCCAGCAGTGAACAGCCTAGCGGATTTTACTACGAGCAGTACTTC. This gives the protein CASSEQPSGFYYEQYF.

This clone showed up just once. The chain recombines TRBV19 with TRBJ1-1, with no clear D. The CDR3 has 13 residues. The ends were cut back, 2 bases at V and 3 bases at J, with 7 bases in the middle. CDR1 is LNHDA, CDR2 SQIVND, per germline (reference sequence). The CDR3 DNA reads as TGTGCCAGTAGTATACTAAGGGACACTGAAGCTTTCTTT. Protein: CASSILRDTEAFF. Together with reference TRBV19 and TRBJ1-1, the CDR3 gives the full variable domain: DGGITQSPKYLFRKEGQNVTLSCEQNLNHDAMYWYRQDPGQGLRLIYYSQIVNDFQKGDIAEGYSVSREKKESFPLTVTSAQKNPTAFYLCASSILRDTEAFFGQGTRLTVV.

The rearrangement links TRBV5-1 to TRBJ2-3; tentatively, D is TRBD2 (6 bases). The CDR3 extends over 14 amino acids. Per germline, CDR1 SGHRS and CDR2 YFSETQ. V lost 4 bases and J 5 bases, leaving 14 bases between the germline ends. The DNA of the CDR3 is TGCGCCAGCAGCCTGACTAGGTCTGGAGATACGCAGTATTTT. This gives the protein CASSLTRSGDTQYF.

By its share, this clone is medium-sized (0.01 to 0.1%). The chain couples TRBV4-2 to TRBJ2-2; D not certain. The CDR3 is 15 residues long. Germline V gene data show CDR1 as LGHNA and CDR2 as YNFKEQ. V was pared by 1 base and J by 7 bases, with 13 bases between. The CDR3 region is CASSQATAYDGELFF. The CDR3 coding sequence is TGTGCCAGCAGCCAAGCAACTGCCTATGACGGGGAGCTGTTTTTT.

This clone was seen only a few times. This chain uses TRBV7-3 with TRBJ1-5, with a possible D match to TRBD1 (5 bases). There are 13 residues in the CDR3. Germline CDR1 and CDR2: SGHTA and FQGTGA. V gave up 5 bases and J gave up 4 bases, with 9 bases separating them. CDR3 sequence reads: CASSHGGNQPQHF. CDR3 nucleotide sequence: TGTGCCAGCAGCCATGGGGGGAATCAGCCCCAGCATTTT.

The chain combines TRBV5-1 with TRBJ2-7; no clear D gene. The ends were cut back, 5 bases at V and 6 bases at J, with 15 bases in the middle. This CDR3 is built from 13 residues. Per the germline V gene, CDR1 is SGHRS and CDR2 is YFSETQ. In DNA, the CDR3 is TGCGCCAGCAGTAGAGCTAGGGCCCTCGAGCAGTACTTC. It specifies CASSRARALEQYF.

The gene calls are TRBV11-1 and TRBJ1-2, with no clear D. Germline V gene data show CDR1 as SGHAT and CDR2 as FQDESV (reference sequence). The CDR3 extends over 14 amino acids. V was shortened by 1 base and J by 1 base, with 7 bases between the two germline ends. For the CDR3, the DNA is TGTGCCAGCAGCTTAGAGACAATTAACTATGGCTACACCTTC. Protein: CASSLETINYGYTF.

The CDR3 loop reads CATGSRDVYTF. DNA for the CDR3: TGTGCTACCGGTAGTCGGGACGTCTACACCTTC. This chain links TRBV10-3 with TRBJ1-2; weak D call: TRBD1 (5 bases). The CDR3 is made up of 11 amino acids. Germline CDR1 ENHRY, CDR2 SYGVKD.

This clone has more than one count but fewer than ten. The V gene is TRBV6-5, the J gene TRBJ1-2; D is uncertain. V was pared by 4 bases and J by 6 bases, with 9 bases between. This CDR3 contains 12 residues. Germline V gene lookup returns CDR1 MNHEY and CDR2 SVGAGI. CDR3 in amino acids: CASSFPNHGYTF. The CDR3 DNA is TGTGCCAGCAGTTTCCCGAACCATGGCTACACCTTC.

V is TRBV7-2 and J is TRBJ2-1; weak D call: TRBD1 (5 bases). The CDR3 consists of 14 residues. Germline V gene sequence: CDR1 SGHTA, CDR2 FQGNSA. The germline V and J ends were trimmed by 0 bases and 4 bases, with 7 bases remaining between them. In DNA form, the CDR3 reads TGTGCCAGCAGCTTAGCAGGGGTTTACAATGAGCAGTTCTTC. Its protein product is CASSLAGVYNEQFF.

This rearrangement joins TRBV5-1 to TRBJ2-1; D might be TRBD2 (7 bases). The CDR3 is 15 residues long. Trimming cost V 1 base and J 9 bases, with 17 bases left between them. Germline V gene data show CDR1 as SGHRS and CDR2 as YFSETQ. CDR3 region: CASSLFEGEGGEQFF. In DNA form, the CDR3 reads TGCGCCAGCAGCTTGTTCGAGGGGGAGGGGGGTGAGCAGTTCTTC.

This sequence joins TRBV5-1 and TRBJ2-1; D remains unclear. Trimming pared 6 bases from V and 5 bases from J, leaving 15 bases between. Germline V gene data show CDR1 as SGHRS and CDR2 as YFSETQ. This CDR3 has 14 amino acids. The CDR3 DNA follows: TGCGCCAGCAAGCAGGCTACCGTTAACAATGAGCAGTTCTTC. Protein product: CASKQATVNNEQFF.

The rearrangement uses TRBV7-9 and TRBJ2-2; the match to TRBD1 covers 7 bases. Germline V CDR1 and CDR2: SEHNR, FQNEAQ (reference sequence). Trimming took 1 base from V and 5 from J; bases not matched to a gene: 4. CDR3 length: 15 amino acids. The CDR3 protein is CASSLVGGRTGELFF. The CDR3 DNA reads as TGTGCCAGCAGCTTAGTAGGGGGCCGTACCGGGGAGCTGTTTTTT.

This clone has a single count. This chain links TRBV2 with TRBJ2-3, with D possibly matching TRBD1 (5 bases). Germline V gene lookup returns CDR1 SNHLY and CDR2 FYNNEI. This CDR3 spans 12 amino acids. V shed 8 bases and J shed 5 bases, with 11 bases lying between them. The CDR3 sequence: CASGAVKDTQYF. The CDR3 DNA follows: TGTGCCAGCGGGGCAGTTAAAGATACGCAGTATTTT.

The rearrangement uses TRBV5-1 and TRBJ1-2; D call uncertain. In germline, CDR1 is SGHRS, CDR2 YFSETQ. The CDR3 extends over 13 amino acids. The V gene lost 0 bases and the J gene lost 8 bases, with 11 bases spanning the gap. CDR3 in DNA: TGCGCCAGCAGCTTGGATAATGTGGGAGGCTACACCTTC. Residues: CASSLDNVGGYTF.

J is TRBJ2-3 and V is TRBV19; 7 nucleotides line up with TRBD1. CDR1 is LNHDA and CDR2 is SQIVND in the germline V gene (reference sequence). The length of the CDR3 is 18 residues. The V segment lost 0 bases and the J segment 1 base; nucleotides outside the gene matches: 10. The DNA of the CDR3 is TGTGCCAGTAGTATAGAGCCTGCCGGACAGGCGGGCACAGATACGCAGTATTTT. Its protein product is CASSIEPAGQAGTDTQYF.

The chain employs TRBV18 and TRBJ2-2; 9 bases are a match to TRBD1. Germline CDR1 and CDR2: KGHSH and LQKENI. V gave up 0 bases and J gave up 5 bases; unmatched junction bases: 4. CDR3 length: 16 residues. This CDR3 is CASSPPGQGRTGELFF. The CDR3 nucleotides read TGTGCCAGCTCACCACCAGGACAGGGGAGAACCGGGGAGCTGTTTTTT.

The chain combines TRBV14 with TRBJ1-1; D call uncertain. V gave up 0 bases and J gave up 8 bases, with 13 bases separating them. There are 14 residues in the CDR3. CDR1 is SGHDN and CDR2 is FVKESK in the germline V gene. The chain's CDR3 is CASSQEGGSSEAFF. CDR3 coding DNA: TGTGCCAGCAGCCAAGAAGGAGGCAGTTCCGAAGCTTTCTTT.

The chain uses TRBV29-1 and TRBJ1-4; possible D gene TRBD1, 5 bases. Between the trimmed V and J ends, which lost 7 bases and 8 bases, there was a span of 26 bases. The CDR3 consists of 16 residues. The V gene's germline CDR1 is SQVTM and CDR2 ANQGSEA. The CDR3 here is CSERRMAGPSGEKLFF. CDR3 nucleotide sequence: TGCAGCGAGAGGAGGATGGCGGGGCCCTCAGGGGAAAAACTGTTTTTT.

The chain recombines TRBV30 with TRBJ2-7; D uncertain. The CDR3 extends over 10 amino acids. V was cut by 5 bases and J by 4 bases, with 6 bases left in between. Germline CDR1 is GTSNPN and CDR2 is SVGIG (reference sequence). The CDR3 is CAWGGYEQYF. CDR3 sequence (DNA): TGTGCCTGGGGCGGATACGAGCAGTACTTC.

The chain recombines TRBV11-2 with TRBJ2-2, with D possibly being TRBD2 (6 bases). CDR3 length equals 13 residues. The V end lost 0 bases, the J end lost 15 bases, and 14 bases lay between the germline ends. Germline CDR1 SGHAT, CDR2 FQNNGV. The CDR3 protein is CASSLDWRGWVFF. The CDR3 coding sequence is TGTGCCAGCAGCTTAGATTGGCGGGGATGGGTGTTTTTT.

The rearrangement links TRBV9 to TRBJ2-3; 11 nucleotides match TRBD2. The germline V gene has CDR1 SGDLS and CDR2 YYNGEE. V shed 4 bases, J shed 0 bases, and the junction held 1 base outside the gene matches. This CDR3 has 15 residues. The CDR3 sequence: CASSTSGGSTDTQYF. The CDR3 DNA follows: TGTGCCAGCAGCACTAGCGGGGGCAGCACAGATACGCAGTATTTT.

This chain uses TRBV10-3 with TRBJ2-7; possible D gene TRBD1, 6 bases. CDR3 length: 15 residues. Trimming removed 5 bases at V and 0 bases at J, with 14 bases between. CDR1 is ENHRY, CDR2 SYGVKD, per germline. The CDR3 region has the DNA TGTGCCATCAGTCATTCGAGGGGGTTCTCCTACGAGCAGTACTTC. This sequence encodes CAISHSRGFSYEQYF.